Listed below are T cell receptor beta chains from one sample, sequenced in a study of blood T cell repertoires in COVID-19. The repertoire was sequenced with immunoSEQ multiplex PCR; TCRdb's copy has only in-frame clones and lacks some. This repertoire shows more than 70,000 clones, 70% to 90% found once; its top ten account for 6.5% to 9%. Sequenced input: peripheral blood. The receptor set was obtained from a man aged 55 to 70 with acute or convalescent COVID-19. CDR3s include the opening cysteine and the closing phenylalanine or tryptophan. D genes are given only for firm matches. Size is stated for part of the rows, as once, few or many counts, or as a class when the clone is expanded.

v_gene	j_gene	d_gene	abundance	CDR3nt	CDR3aa
TRBV2	TRBJ1-2	TRBD1	-	TGTGCCAGCAGTGAAGTGACAGGGAAGTATGGCTACACCTTC	CASSEVTGKYGYTF
TRBV7-2	TRBJ1-5	-	-	TGTGCCAGCAGCTTAGGAGGAGCTAGCAATCAGCCCCAGCATTTT	CASSLGGASNQPQHF
TRBV6-5	TRBJ2-4	-	-	TGTGCCAGCAGTTACTCCCTTGGTGCGGGAAACATTCAGTACTTC	CASSYSLGAGNIQYF
TRBV6-6	TRBJ2-2	TRBD2	-	TGTGCCAGCAGTTATGCCCTAGCGGGGGGTACCGGGGAGCTGTTTTTT	CASSYALAGGTGELFF
TRBV30	TRBJ1-3	-	-	TGTGCCTGGAGTCGGGGACTGGGCGCTGGAAACACCATATATTTT	CAWSRGLGAGNTIYF
TRBV6-5	TRBJ2-2	-	once	TGTGCCAGCAGTTACTTCGACATAACCGGGGAGCTGTTTTTT	CASSYFDITGELFF
TRBV6-1	TRBJ2-5	TRBD1	-	TGTGCCAGCAGTGAAGCCCTGACAGGGGGCCGGGAGACCCAGTACTTC	CASSEALTGGRETQYF
TRBV5-1	TRBJ2-5	-	-	TGCGCCAGCAGCTTGGATGCAGCGGGCTTGGAGACCCAGTACTTC	CASSLDAAGLETQYF
TRBV2	TRBJ2-7	TRBD1	-	TGTGCCAGCCGACGGGACAGTTCACCTAACTACGAGCAGTACTTC	CASRRDSSPNYEQYF
TRBV5-1	TRBJ1-5	-	once	TGCGCCAGCAGTTATGGCGGGGATTATAGCAATCAGCCCCAGCATTTT	CASSYGGDYSNQPQHF
TRBV6-5	TRBJ2-7	TRBD1	-	TGTGCCAGCGAGAGACAGGGCGGTTACGAGCAGTACTTC	CASERQGGYEQYF
TRBV29-1	TRBJ1-1	TRBD1	-	TGCAGCCTCAGGGCCGGGACAGCCTTGAACACTGAAGCTTTCTTT	CSLRAGTALNTEAFF
TRBV30	TRBJ1-3	TRBD1	-	TGTGCCTGGAGTGTAACAGGGGGCAACACCATATATTTT	CAWSVTGGNTIYF
TRBV3-1/TRBV3-2	TRBJ1-2	TRBD1	-	TGTGCCAGCAGCCAAGATTTAGGGACAGGACGTGGCTACACCTTC	CASSQDLGTGRGYTF
TRBV30	TRBJ2-7	TRBD2	-	TGTGCCTGGAGTGTGCCGGGGGGATCGACCTACGAGCAGTACTTC	CAWSVPGGSTYEQYF
TRBV11-2	TRBJ1-1	-	-	TGTGCCAGCAGCTTATTAGCAACGGGAGCCGAAGCTTTCTTT	CASSLLATGAEAFF
TRBV9	TRBJ2-1	-	-	TGTGCCAGCAGCGCGACTAGTTTACACAATGAGCAGTTCTTC	CASSATSLHNEQFF
TRBV6-1	TRBJ1-5	TRBD1	-	TGTGCCAGCAGTGAACGGGACAGGCGACAGCCCCAGCATTTT	CASSERDRRQPQHF
TRBV5-1	TRBJ2-1	TRBD2	-	TGCGCCAGCAGCTTATCGCTAGCGGACTACAATGAGCAGTTCTTC	CASSLSLADYNEQFF
TRBV7-6	TRBJ2-2	-	few	TGTGCCAGCAGCTTAGCCCAGGCCGGGGAGCTGTTTTTT	CASSLAQAGELFF
TRBV19	TRBJ2-1	-	-	TGTGCCAGTAGTATGTCCGGACTCTCCTACAATGAGCAGTTCTTC	CASSMSGLSYNEQFF
TRBV3-1/TRBV3-2	TRBJ2-3	-	-	TGTGCCAGCAGCCAACCCTCCCCCGATACGCAGTATTTT	CASSQPSPDTQYF
TRBV6-5	TRBJ2-7	TRBD2	-	TGTGCCAGCAGAGGTAGCGGGAAACTGTACGAGCAGTACTTC	CASRGSGKLYEQYF
TRBV9	TRBJ2-1	-	-	TGTGCCAGCAGCGTAGTTCCCGGGTATGAGCAGTTCTTC	CASSVVPGYEQFF
TRBV2	TRBJ1-5	TRBD1	-	TGTGCCAGCGAAGGGACAGGGCCGAGAGCGAGCAATCAGCCCCAGCATTTT	CASEGTGPRASNQPQHF
TRBV5-1	TRBJ1-1	TRBD1	-	TGCGCCAGCAGTACGGGGTTGGGACAGGGGGCGAACACTGAAGCTTTCTTT	CASSTGLGQGANTEAFF
TRBV7-2	TRBJ1-6	-	-	TGTGCCAGCAGCCTCGGGACATACAATTCACCCCTCCACTTT	CASSLGTYNSPLHF
TRBV2	TRBJ2-3	TRBD2	-	TGTGCCAGGGATGAAGTAGCGGGGGGAGATACGCAGTATTTT	CARDEVAGGDTQYF
TRBV7-8	TRBJ2-7	TRBD2	-	TGTGCCAGCAGCTTCACGACTAGCGGCCCCTACGAGCAGTACTTC	CASSFTTSGPYEQYF
TRBV9	TRBJ1-5	-	-	TGTGCCAGCAGTGAATCCGGGTCTAGCAATCAGCCCCAGCATTTT	CASSESGSSNQPQHF
TRBV6-5	TRBJ2-7	TRBD1	once	TGTGCCAGCAGTTACGTGCTGGGACAGGGGGCCTACGAGCAGTACTTC	CASSYVLGQGAYEQYF
TRBV7-9	TRBJ2-3	-	-	TGTGCCAGCATCCAGGGTAGAACAGATACGCAGTATTTT	CASIQGRTDTQYF
TRBV9	TRBJ2-7	TRBD2	-	TGTGCCAGCAGCGCCTCCGGGACTACATCCTACGAGCAGTACTTC	CASSASGTTSYEQYF
TRBV5-1	TRBJ2-2	TRBD1	-	TGCGCCAGCATGGGACAGCTAAACACCGGGGAGCTGTTTTTT	CASMGQLNTGELFF
TRBV9	TRBJ1-1	-	-	TGTGCCAGCAGCGTAGCGGGGGGGAACACTGAAGCTTTCTTT	CASSVAGGNTEAFF
TRBV7-2	TRBJ1-2	TRBD1	-	TGTGCCAGCAGCTCCCCCAGCAGGGGGAGTGGTTATGGCTACACCTTC	CASSSPSRGSGYGYTF
TRBV11-3	TRBJ2-7	-	-	TGTGCCAGCAGCTTACATCTAGGGGGCGAGCAGTACTTC	CASSLHLGGEQYF
TRBV15	TRBJ2-6	-	-	TGTGCCACCAGCAGCCCTCCCTCTGGGGCCAACGTCCTGACTTTC	CATSSPPSGANVLTF
TRBV30	TRBJ1-6	TRBD1	once	TGTGCCTGGACCCAGGGGGATTCACCCCTCCACTTT	CAWTQGDSPLHF
TRBV4-3	TRBJ2-3	TRBD2	-	TGCGCCAGCAGCCAAGATCTAATACTAGCGGGGGACACCACAGATACGCAGTATTTT	CASSQDLILAGDTTDTQYF
TRBV11-2	TRBJ2-7	-	-	TGTGCCAGCAGCTTAGATCGGACAGTCTCCTACGAGCAGTACTTC	CASSLDRTVSYEQYF
TRBV7-2	TRBJ1-2	-	-	TGTGCCAGCAGTTTGGGGGGCTATGGCTACACCTTC	CASSLGGYGYTF
TRBV19	TRBJ1-5	TRBD1	-	TGTGCCAGTAGTAAATCCGGGACAGGGTCCTCCCATAATCAGCCCCAGCATTTT	CASSKSGTGSSHNQPQHF
TRBV7-2	TRBJ2-1	-	once	TGTGCCAGCAGCTTAGTAGGCCGGGCCCTTACAGGGTGGGATGAGCAGTTCTTC	CASSLVGRALTGWDEQFF
TRBV6-2/TRBV6-3	TRBJ1-1	TRBD1	-	TGTGCCAGCAGTTACTCTCTGGACTCAGGGGGGAAAGCTTTCTTT	CASSYSLDSGGKAFF
TRBV6-5	TRBJ2-7	-	-	TGTGCCAGCAGGCAAACAGGGAGAGTTAACGAGCAGTACTTC	CASRQTGRVNEQYF
TRBV4-3	TRBJ1-3	-	-	TGCGCCAGCAGCCAAGATCGGGGGTTGGCAAACACCATATATTTT	CASSQDRGLANTIYF
TRBV7-2	TRBJ1-2	TRBD1	-	TGTGCCAGCAGCCTTTCCGAGGGGGCTGCTGGCTACACCTTC	CASSLSEGAAGYTF
TRBV19	TRBJ2-1	-	-	TGTGCCAGTAGTATGTACTATGAGCAGTTCTTC	CASSMYYEQFF
TRBV5-1	TRBJ2-3	-	-	TGCGCCAGCAGCTTGGGGGGCTACACAGATACGCAGTATTTT	CASSLGGYTDTQYF